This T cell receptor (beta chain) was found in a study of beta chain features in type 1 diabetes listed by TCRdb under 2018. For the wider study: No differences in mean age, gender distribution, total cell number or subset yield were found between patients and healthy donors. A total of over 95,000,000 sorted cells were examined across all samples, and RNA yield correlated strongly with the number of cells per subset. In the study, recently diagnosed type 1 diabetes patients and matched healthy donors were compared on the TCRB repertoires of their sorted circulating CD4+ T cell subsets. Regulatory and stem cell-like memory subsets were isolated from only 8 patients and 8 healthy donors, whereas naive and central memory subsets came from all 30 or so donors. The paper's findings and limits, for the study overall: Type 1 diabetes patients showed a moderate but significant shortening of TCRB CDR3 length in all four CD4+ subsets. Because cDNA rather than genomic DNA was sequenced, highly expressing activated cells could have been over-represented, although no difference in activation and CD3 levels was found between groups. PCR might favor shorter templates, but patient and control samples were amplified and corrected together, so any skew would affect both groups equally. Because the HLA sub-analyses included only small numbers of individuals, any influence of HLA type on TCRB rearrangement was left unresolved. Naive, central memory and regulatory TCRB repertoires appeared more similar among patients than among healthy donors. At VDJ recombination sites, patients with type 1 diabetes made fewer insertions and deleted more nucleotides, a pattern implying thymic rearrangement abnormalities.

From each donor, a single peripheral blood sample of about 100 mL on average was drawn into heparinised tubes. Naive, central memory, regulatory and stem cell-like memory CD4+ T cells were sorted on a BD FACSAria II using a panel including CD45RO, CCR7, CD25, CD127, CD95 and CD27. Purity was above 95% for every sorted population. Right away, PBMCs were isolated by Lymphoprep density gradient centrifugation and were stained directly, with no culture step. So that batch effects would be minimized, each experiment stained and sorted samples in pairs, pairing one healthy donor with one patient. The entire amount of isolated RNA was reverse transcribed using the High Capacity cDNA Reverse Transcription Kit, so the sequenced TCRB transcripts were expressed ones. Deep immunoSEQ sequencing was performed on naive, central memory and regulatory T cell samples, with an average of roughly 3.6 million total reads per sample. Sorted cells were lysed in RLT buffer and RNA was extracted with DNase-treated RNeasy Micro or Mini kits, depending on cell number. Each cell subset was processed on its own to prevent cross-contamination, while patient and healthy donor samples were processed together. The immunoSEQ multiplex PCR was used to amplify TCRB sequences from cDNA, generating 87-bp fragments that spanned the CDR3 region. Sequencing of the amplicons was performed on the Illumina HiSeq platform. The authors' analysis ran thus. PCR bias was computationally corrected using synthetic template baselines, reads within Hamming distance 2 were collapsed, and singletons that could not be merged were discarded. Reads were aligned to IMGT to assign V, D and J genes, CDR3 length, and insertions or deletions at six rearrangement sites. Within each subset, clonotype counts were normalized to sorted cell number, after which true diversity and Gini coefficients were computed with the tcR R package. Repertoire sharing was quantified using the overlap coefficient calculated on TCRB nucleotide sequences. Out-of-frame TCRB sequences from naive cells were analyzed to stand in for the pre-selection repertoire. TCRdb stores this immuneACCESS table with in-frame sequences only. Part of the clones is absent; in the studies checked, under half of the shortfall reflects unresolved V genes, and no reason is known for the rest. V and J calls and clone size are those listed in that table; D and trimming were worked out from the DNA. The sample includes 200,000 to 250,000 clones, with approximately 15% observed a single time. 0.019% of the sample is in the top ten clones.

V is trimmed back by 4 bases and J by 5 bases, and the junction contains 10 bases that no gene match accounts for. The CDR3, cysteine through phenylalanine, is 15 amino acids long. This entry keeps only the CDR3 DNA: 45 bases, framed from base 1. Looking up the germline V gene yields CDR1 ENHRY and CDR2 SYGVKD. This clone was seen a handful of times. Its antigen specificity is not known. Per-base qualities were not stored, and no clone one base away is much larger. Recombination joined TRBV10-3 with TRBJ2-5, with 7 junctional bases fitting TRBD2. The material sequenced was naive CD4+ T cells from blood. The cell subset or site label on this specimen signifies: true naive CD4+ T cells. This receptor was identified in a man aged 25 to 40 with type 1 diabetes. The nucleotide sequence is TGTGCCATCAGTGGCCTAGCGGAAGGGAGGGAGACCCAGTACTTC. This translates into CAISGLAEGRETQYF.